This is a list of T cell receptor beta chains from one sample in a study of T cell responses to AZD1222 COVID-19 vaccine. Method: immunoSEQ multiplex PCR; TCRdb's copy keeps in-frame clones and lacks some. The data contain around 100,000 clones, 85% to 95% of them singletons. The sample was peripheral blood, taken on day 0 of AZD1222 vaccination. These receptors all come from an adult in good health. Both conserved end residues are part of each CDR3. The D gene is left open where the match is weak. Expanded clones are given a class, and other clones once, few, many or no size at all.

V	size	J	D	CDR3	DNA
TRBV7-9	.	TRBJ2-7	TRBD1	CASSLGQGMGEQYF	TGTGCCAGCAGCTTGGGACAGGGGATGGGGGAGCAGTACTTC
TRBV19	.	TRBJ2-2	TRBD2	CASSIISGGPGELFF	TGTGCCAGTAGTATTATTAGCGGGGGCCCCGGGGAGCTGTTTTTT
TRBV18	.	TRBJ2-1	.	CASTERANEQFF	TGTGCCAGCACAGAACGCGCAAATGAGCAGTTCTTC
TRBV3-1/TRBV3-2	.	TRBJ1-3	.	CASSPLGLSGNTIYF	TGTGCCAGCAGCCCCTTAGGGCTCTCTGGAAACACCATATATTTT
TRBV19	.	TRBJ2-5	.	CASRGRGTQETQYF	TGTGCCAGTAGGGGTAGGGGGACCCAAGAGACCCAGTACTTC
TRBV5-4	once	TRBJ2-1	TRBD2	CASSLLAGSYNEQFF	TGTGCCAGCAGCCTTCTAGCGGGCTCCTACAATGAGCAGTTCTTC
TRBV6-5	.	TRBJ2-2	TRBD1	CASRGQGPGELFF	TGTGCCAGCAGGGGACAGGGTCCCGGGGAGCTGTTTTTT
TRBV5-1	.	TRBJ1-4	TRBD1	CASSFFWGQGAFGSNEKLFF	TGCGCCAGCAGCTTCTTTTGGGGACAGGGGGCGTTCGGGTCTAATGAAAAACTGTTTTTT
TRBV9	.	TRBJ2-7	TRBD2	CASSVDLASGTYEQYF	TGTGCCAGCAGCGTAGATTTGGCTAGCGGAACCTACGAGCAGTACTTC
TRBV5-6	.	TRBJ2-7	TRBD2	CASSDTGLAGEKGYF	TGTGCCAGCAGCGATACAGGACTAGCGGGAGAGAAAGGGTACTTC
TRBV14	.	TRBJ1-2	.	CASSRSTDYYGYTF	TGTGCCAGCAGCCGATCGACAGATTACTATGGCTACACCTTC
TRBV12-3/TRBV12-4	.	TRBJ1-2	.	CASSSRGGYTF	TGTGCCAGCAGTAGCAGGGGAGGCTACACCTTC
TRBV7-9	.	TRBJ1-1	.	CASSRNEAFF	TGTGCCAGCAGCCGTAACGAAGCTTTCTTT
TRBV6-5	.	TRBJ1-1	.	CASSYGRTTEAFF	TGTGCCAGCAGTTACGGAAGAACAACTGAAGCTTTCTTT
TRBV18	.	TRBJ2-1	.	CASSPGGPRSYNEQFF	TGTGCCAGCTCACCAGGAGGGCCCAGGTCCTACAATGAGCAGTTCTTC
TRBV11-3	.	TRBJ2-5	.	CASSLYPAGDCNF	TGTGCCAGCAGCTTATACCCAGCGGGTGACTGTAACTTC
TRBV30	.	TRBJ2-2	.	CAWTPLGFAGELFF	TGTGCCTGGACCCCCTTAGGGTTTGCCGGGGAGCTGTTTTTT
TRBV7-9	.	TRBJ1-3	.	CASSPHLRNTIYF	TGTGCCAGCAGCCCCCACCTGAGAAACACCATATATTTT
TRBV4-1	.	TRBJ1-2	TRBD1	CASSQVFSGDRDYYGYTF	TGCGCCAGCAGCCAAGTCTTCTCGGGGGACAGGGATTATTATGGCTACACCTTC
TRBV6-5	.	TRBJ2-1	.	CASSSSREASEQFF	.
TRBV27	.	TRBJ2-7	.	CASSPGTLTYEQYF	TGTGCCAGCAGTCCCGGGACTCTCACCTACGAGCAGTACTTC
TRBV3-1/TRBV3-2	.	TRBJ1-4	.	CASSQTVSNEKLFF	TGTGCCAGCAGCCAGACAGTTAGTAATGAAAAACTGTTTTTT
TRBV19	.	TRBJ2-1	TRBD2	CASSIGTSADNEQFF	TGTGCCAGTAGTATAGGGACTAGCGCGGACAATGAGCAGTTCTTC
TRBV30	.	TRBJ1-6	.	CAWSVPLTGNSPLHF	TGTGCCTGGAGTGTTCCTCTAACAGGGAATTCACCCCTCCACTTT
TRBV3-1/TRBV3-2	.	TRBJ1-1	.	CASSQVRDSEAFF	TGTGCCAGCAGCCAAGTGCGGGACTCTGAAGCTTTCTTT
TRBV7-9	.	TRBJ1-1	TRBD1	CASSRLGQGYTEAFF	TGTGCCAGCAGCCGATTGGGACAGGGTTACACTGAAGCTTTCTTT
TRBV9	.	TRBJ1-4	.	CASSVTARGEKLFF	TGTGCCAGCAGCGTGACGGCGCGCGGTGAAAAACTGTTTTTT
TRBV19	.	TRBJ1-2	.	CASSTGEGGYTF	TGTGCCAGTAGTACCGGGGAAGGGGGCTACACCTTC
TRBV18	.	TRBJ2-1	TRBD1	CASATGTGLWFF	TGTGCCAGTGCGACAGGGACGGGCTTATGGTTCTTC
TRBV27	.	TRBJ1-1	.	CASSLNRNTEAFF	TGTGCCAGCAGCCTTAACCGGAACACTGAAGCTTTCTTT
TRBV12-3/TRBV12-4	.	TRBJ2-7	.	CASSRWGYEQYF	TGTGCCAGCAGTCGGTGGGGCTACGAGCAGTACTTC
TRBV5-6	.	TRBJ1-5	.	CASSLGPQQSNQPQHF	TGTGCCAGCAGCTTGGGCCCCCAACAAAGCAATCAGCCCCAGCATTTT
TRBV5-4	.	TRBJ1-2	TRBD1	CASSLRQGYGYTF	TGTGCCAGCAGCCTACGACAGGGCTATGGCTACACCTTC
TRBV19	.	TRBJ2-1	TRBD2	CASSNVLAGYEQFF	TGTGCCAGTAGTAACGTCCTAGCGGGATATGAGCAGTTCTTC
TRBV15	.	TRBJ2-3	TRBD1	CATSAQGIGTDTQYF	TGTGCCACCAGCGCACAGGGGATTGGGACAGATACGCAGTATTTT
TRBV3-1/TRBV3-2	.	TRBJ1-6	.	CASSSGGNSPLHF	TGTGCCAGCAGCTCAGGCGGGAATTCACCCCTCCACTTT
TRBV5-1	once	TRBJ2-3	.	CASSSRGTGFSYLPDTQYF	TGCGCCAGCAGCAGCCGGGGCACGGGGTTTAGTTATCTGCCAGATACGCAGTATTTT
TRBV21-1	.	TRBJ1-2	.	CASRATGRRHGYTF	TGTGCCAGCAGGGCTACAGGGAGGCGGCATGGCTACACCTTC
TRBV7-2	.	TRBJ2-1	TRBD2	CASSLTSGREYNEQFF	TGTGCCAGCAGCTTGACTAGCGGGAGGGAGTACAATGAGCAGTTCTTC
TRBV7-3	.	TRBJ1-5	.	CASSYQPAGWGQPQHF	TGTGCCAGCAGCTACCAGCCGGCGGGGTGGGGTCAGCCCCAGCATTTT
TRBV7-2	.	TRBJ2-3	TRBD2	CASSFLAGGGTQYF	TGTGCCAGCAGCTTCCTAGCGGGAGGTGGTACGCAGTATTTT
TRBV2	.	TRBJ1-5	TRBD1	CASSDDREQPQHF	TGTGCCAGCAGCGATGACAGGGAACAGCCCCAGCATTTT
TRBV5-1	.	TRBJ2-5	TRBD1	CASSGDRGMGTQYF	TGCGCCAGCAGCGGGGACAGGGGAATGGGGACCCAGTACTTC
TRBV3-1/TRBV3-2	.	TRBJ1-2	.	CASKGPNYGYTF	TGTGCCAGCAAGGGACCTAACTATGGCTACACCTTC
TRBV5-1	.	TRBJ1-2	.	CASSPGTDSYGYTF	TGCGCCAGCAGCCCGGGAACTGACAGCTATGGCTACACCTTC
TRBV7-9	once	TRBJ1-1	.	CASSPGTATEAFF	TGTGCCAGCAGCCCGGGGACCGCCACTGAAGCTTTCTTT
TRBV11-2	.	TRBJ2-7	.	CASRRTGSSYEQYF	TGTGCCAGCAGAAGAACAGGGAGCTCCTACGAGCAGTACTTC
TRBV5-5	.	TRBJ1-5	TRBD1	CASSGEGQAQDPQHF	TGTGCCAGCAGTGGGGAAGGACAGGCCCAGGATCCCCAGCATTTT
TRBV7-2	.	TRBJ2-7	TRBD2	CASSLAGGPGYEQYF	TGTGCCAGCAGCTTAGCGGGAGGGCCCGGGTACGAGCAGTACTTC
TRBV5-1	few	TRBJ1-1	.	CASSLGVNTEAFF	TGCGCCAGCAGCTTGGGGGTGAACACTGAAGCTTTCTTT
TRBV14	.	TRBJ1-1	.	CASSQVLMGAGTEAFF	TGTGCCAGCAGCCAAGTCTTGATGGGGGCTGGTACTGAAGCTTTCTTT
TRBV29-1	once	TRBJ2-1	TRBD1	CSVDDRGPYNEQFF	TGCAGCGTGGACGACAGGGGGCCCTACAATGAGCAGTTCTTC
TRBV6-5	.	TRBJ2-7	.	CASRLAFEQYF	TGTGCCAGCAGGCTAGCCTTCGAGCAGTACTTC
TRBV3-1/TRBV3-2	.	TRBJ1-1	.	CASSQDTPGAEAFF	TGTGCCAGCAGCCAAGATACCCCAGGCGCTGAAGCTTTCTTT
TRBV6-6	.	TRBJ2-1	.	CASSGLGDNEQFF	TGTGCCAGCAGTGGGCTAGGGGATAATGAGCAGTTCTTC
TRBV4-2	.	TRBJ1-5	.	CASSQEWQGGGQPQHF	TGTGCCAGCAGCCAAGAATGGCAGGGAGGTGGTCAGCCCCAGCATTTT
TRBV5-4	.	TRBJ2-2	.	CASSAAEGGELFF	TGTGCCAGCAGCGCGGCAGAAGGCGGGGAGCTGTTTTTT
TRBV6-4	.	TRBJ2-1	TRBD2	CASSDSKRGGYNEQFF	TGTGCCAGCAGTGACTCCAAGCGGGGTGGCTACAATGAGCAGTTCTTC
TRBV5-5	.	TRBJ2-1	TRBD2	CASSPGLADRRQFF	TGTGCCAGCAGCCCGGGACTAGCGGACAGGAGGCAGTTCTTC
TRBV6-5	.	TRBJ1-6	.	CASSYTTGSNSPLHF	TGTGCCAGCAGTTACACAACCGGGTCTAATTCACCCCTCCACTTT